Listed below are T cell receptor beta chains from one sample, sequenced in a study of early T cells in non-severe SARS-CoV-2 infection. One entry per CDR3 protein, called by TCRdb with MiXCR from the 5' RACE reads. The sample consists of some 38,000 distinct CDR3 sequences, about 5% of them appearing once. The material sequenced was whole blood. These receptors were collected from an adult who was a healthcare worker with PCR-confirmed SARS-CoV-2 infection or an uninfected control (not recorded which). Each CDR3 is given with its conserved first and last residue. D genes are given only for firm matches. Size values are once, few and many counts, or a class for expanded clones, and some rows have none.

abundance	v_gene	d_gene	j_gene	CDR3aa	CDR3nt
many	TRBV9	NA	TRBJ2-3	CASSARQRTDTQYF	TGTGCCAGCAGCGCAAGACAACGCACAGATACGCAGTATTTT
many	TRBV28	NA	TRBJ1-5	CASSLDSYQPQHF	TGTGCCAGCAGTCTAGACAGCTATCAGCCCCAGCATTTT
many	TRBV5-5	NA	TRBJ1-2	CASSLHLNYGYTF	TGTGCCAGCAGCTTACACCTCAACTATGGCTACACCTTC
many	TRBV15	NA	TRBJ1-1	CATSRTGTYEAFF	TGTGCCACCAGCAGAACCGGGACATATGAAGCTTTCTTT
NA	TRBV9	NA	TRBJ2-7	CASSPGDSPYEQYF	TGTGCCAGCAGCCCGGGGGACAGCCCCTACGAGCAGTACTTC
NA	TRBV7-9	NA	TRBJ1-2	CASSKGYGYTF	TGTGCCAGCAGCAAAGGCTATGGCTACACCTTC
many	TRBV6-6	NA	TRBJ2-3	CASSYSTLGTDTQYF	TGTGCCAGCAGTTACTCCACCCTCGGCACAGATACGCAGTATTTT
many	TRBV7-6	TRBD1	TRBJ2-2	CASNTGGTGELFF	TGTGCCAGCAACACAGGGGGGACCGGGGAGCTGTTTTTT
many	TRBV20-1	NA	TRBJ1-5	CSARGAADYQPQHF	TGCAGTGCTAGAGGGGCGGCTGACTATCAGCCCCAGCATTTT
many	TRBV7-3	NA	TRBJ1-1	CASSHQAGLNTEAFF	TGTGCCAGCAGCCATCAGGCGGGCTTAAACACTGAAGCTTTCTTT
many	TRBV7-9	NA	TRBJ1-2	CASSLGQTDGYTF	TGTGCCAGCAGCTTAGGACAGACTGATGGCTACACCTTC
NA	TRBV7-8	NA	TRBJ2-3	CASSLRGASTDTQYF	TGTGCCAGCAGCTTAAGGGGGGCTAGCACAGATACGCAGTATTTT
many	TRBV6-6	NA	TRBJ2-2	CASSRGTNTGELFF	TGTGCCAGCAGTCGGGGTACGAACACCGGGGAGCTGTTTTTT
few	TRBV7-3	TRBD2	TRBJ2-3	CASSPTSGGDTQYF	TGTGCCAGCAGTCCCACTAGCGGGGGGGATACGCAGTATTTT
many	TRBV4-1	NA	TRBJ1-3	CASSRWLGAGNTIYF	TGCGCCAGCAGCCGCTGGTTAGGGGCTGGAAACACCATATATTTT
many	TRBV7-9	TRBD2	TRBJ2-1	CASSSVRQPRGGTYNEQFF	TGTGCCAGCAGCTCCGTGCGTCAACCTCGGGGGGGTACCTACAATGAGCAGTTCTTC
NA	TRBV3-1	NA	TRBJ1-3	CASSQPGMDSGNTIYF	TGTGCCAGCAGCCAACCGGGTATGGACTCTGGAAACACCATATATTTT
few	TRBV5-5	NA	TRBJ2-3	CASSLFQGSKDTQYF	TGTGCCAGCAGCTTGTTTCAGGGATCAAAAGATACGCAGTATTTT
many	TRBV19	NA	TRBJ1-5	CASSPTGGNQPQHF	TGTGCCAGTAGCCCAACTGGGGGCAATCAGCCCCAGCATTTT
many	TRBV6-1	TRBD1	TRBJ2-2	CASSEVGQTHVGTGELFF	TGTGCCAGCAGTGAAGTGGGACAGACCCACGTTGGCACCGGGGAGCTGTTTTTT
many	TRBV5-6	NA	TRBJ2-7	CASSGGSEQYF	TGTGCCAGCAGCGGAGGGAGCGAGCAGTACTTC
many	TRBV29-1	NA	TRBJ1-1	CSVPGFMNTEAFF	TGCAGCGTTCCAGGTTTCATGAACACTGAAGCTTTCTTT
many	TRBV20-1	TRBD1	TRBJ2-5	CSAGDRGETQYF	TGCAGTGCTGGCGACAGGGGAGAGACCCAGTACTTC
many	TRBV30	NA	TRBJ1-2	CAWRNYGYTF	TGTGCCTGGAGGAACTATGGCTACACCTTC
NA	TRBV7-9	NA	TRBJ1-2	CASRLGETSTF	TGTGCCAGCCGCCTTGGGGAGACCAGCACCTTC
many	TRBV20-1	NA	TRBJ1-6	CSAQQVADNSPLHF	TGCAGTGCTCAACAGGTCGCCGATAATTCACCCCTCCACTTT
many	TRBV13	NA	TRBJ1-2	CASSPQGTPYGYTF	TGTGCCAGCAGCCCCCAAGGGACCCCTTATGGCTACACCTTC
many	TRBV5-5	TRBD1	TRBJ1-1	CASSRPTGVTEAFF	TGTGCCAGCAGCCGCCCGACAGGGGTTACTGAAGCTTTCTTT
many	TRBV11-2	TRBD1	TRBJ1-4	CASSLRQGGEKLFF	TGTGCCAGCAGCCTACGACAGGGAGGTGAAAAACTGTTTTTT
NA	TRBV2	NA	TRBJ2-1	CASSDRQHEQFF	TGTGCCAGCAGTGACCGTCAGCATGAGCAGTTCTTC
few	TRBV9	NA	TRBJ2-7	CASSLGRVHEQYF	TGTGCCAGCAGCCTGGGACGGGTTCACGAGCAGTACTTC
many	TRBV6-6	NA	TRBJ1-1	CASSYSSHPSTEAFF	TGTGCCAGCAGTTACTCCTCCCATCCTAGCACTGAAGCTTTCTTT
NA	TRBV7-3	NA	TRBJ1-2	CASSQGSQDPSVTF	TGTGCCAGCAGCCAAGGGTCCCAGGACCCCAGTGTCACCTTC
few	TRBV20-1	NA	TRBJ1-5	CSAYSTSNQPQHF	TGCAGTGCTTATAGTACGTCCAATCAGCCCCAGCATTTT
many	TRBV2	NA	TRBJ2-1	CASTQGLAYNEQFF	TGTGCCAGCACTCAGGGGTTGGCCTACAATGAGCAGTTCTTC
many	TRBV5-1	NA	TRBJ2-7	CASSLSDNYEQYF	TGCGCCAGCAGCTTGTCGGATAACTACGAGCAGTACTTC
few	TRBV2	NA	TRBJ2-5	CASNRDETQYF	TGTGCCAGCAACAGGGATGAGACCCAGTACTTC
many	TRBV19	TRBD2	TRBJ2-1	CASRAAGGDEQFF	TGTGCCAGTCGGGCAGCGGGGGGTGATGAGCAGTTCTTC
many	TRBV7-6	TRBD2	TRBJ2-1	CASSPTRGGGNEQFF	TGTGCCAGCAGCCCCACCCGGGGGGGCGGAAATGAGCAGTTCTTC
many	TRBV13	NA	TRBJ1-1	CASSSSGMNTEAFF	TGTGCCAGCAGCTCGTCGGGGATGAACACTGAAGCTTTCTTT
NA	TRBV30	TRBD1	TRBJ2-5	CAWSGGQPSGETQYF	TGTGCCTGGAGTGGGGGACAGCCGAGTGGAGAGACCCAGTACTTC
many	TRBV29-1	NA	TRBJ1-4	CSVEDRSGAILLF	TGCAGCGTTGAAGATCGGTCGGGGGCCATCTTACTTTTT
many	TRBV6-1	NA	TRBJ2-7	CASSLNHFSPGYEQYF	TGTGCCAGCAGCCTAAACCACTTCTCGCCGGGGTACGAGCAGTACTTC
many	TRBV4-1	NA	TRBJ2-5	CASSQAPGSLQETQYF	TGCGCCAGCAGCCAAGCCCCCGGCAGTCTTCAAGAGACCCAGTACTTC
many	TRBV5-5	TRBD1	TRBJ1-2	CASSLEDRGFYGYTF	TGTGCCAGCAGCTTGGAGGACAGGGGATTTTATGGCTACACCTTC